This record looks at one T cell receptor beta chain sequence and its context. Its matching antigen is unknown. This entry comes from a study of T cell responses to AZD1222 COVID-19 vaccine. Libraries were prepared by immunoSEQ multiplex PCR; TCRdb keeps only in-frame clonotypes and omits some of them. The data show 85,000 to 130,000 clones, with about 89% seen just once and around a sixth held by the top ten. V was clipped by 1 base and J by 4 bases; unmatched bases: 7. Per the germline V gene, CDR1 is SGHTA and CDR2 is FQGNSA. The CDR3 is 17 amino acids. Points from the study as a whole: Only a handful of individuals given AZD1222 were seropositive at baseline. Epitopes outside B.1.351 and B.1.1.7 mutated regions reportedly drew nearly half of spike TCRs. Vaccine-related CD4 TCRs covered spike, predominating at 160-218 and 743-854.

The specimen was peripheral blood, collected on day 0 of AZD1222 vaccination. The chain has TRBV7-2 and TRBJ1-2; TRBD1 matches 12 bases. This clonotype was obtained from an adult in good health. The DNA of the CDR3 is TGTGCCAGCAGCTTAGGGGGACAGGGGGCTTGGGTCTATGGCTACACCTTC. Translation: CASSLGGQGAWVYGYTF.